This entry is about one TCR beta chain. Its target is unknown. No conserved phenylalanine or tryptophan ends this CDR3, so it is likely a read error. TCRbeta libraries were built with three rounds of nested PCR, modified from ARM-PCR. Using its own MiXCR run on the multiplex PCR reads, TCRdb lists one record per CDR3 protein. The sample has 65,000 to 70,000 distinct CDR3 sequences; 50% to 60% are singletons. The data stem from a study of tumor and adjacent non-tumor tissue in lung cancer. Study-level findings and limits: Top 100 clones took a larger repertoire share in normal lung.

The template was RNA from unsorted bulk tissue. Germline CDR1 reads SGHAT; CDR2 reads FQNNGV. The CDR3 totals 15 residues. V was cut by 5 bases and J by 5 bases, with 18 bases left in between. The sample comprised lung tumor tissue. The receptor's source is a man aged 50 or older with non-small cell lung cancer. This chain links TRBV11-2 with TRBJ1-1; D is unclear. CDR3: CASSPWTGNGTEAFY. CDR3 sequence (DNA): TGTGCCAGCAGCCCCTGGACTGGCAATGGTACTGAAGCTTTCTAT.